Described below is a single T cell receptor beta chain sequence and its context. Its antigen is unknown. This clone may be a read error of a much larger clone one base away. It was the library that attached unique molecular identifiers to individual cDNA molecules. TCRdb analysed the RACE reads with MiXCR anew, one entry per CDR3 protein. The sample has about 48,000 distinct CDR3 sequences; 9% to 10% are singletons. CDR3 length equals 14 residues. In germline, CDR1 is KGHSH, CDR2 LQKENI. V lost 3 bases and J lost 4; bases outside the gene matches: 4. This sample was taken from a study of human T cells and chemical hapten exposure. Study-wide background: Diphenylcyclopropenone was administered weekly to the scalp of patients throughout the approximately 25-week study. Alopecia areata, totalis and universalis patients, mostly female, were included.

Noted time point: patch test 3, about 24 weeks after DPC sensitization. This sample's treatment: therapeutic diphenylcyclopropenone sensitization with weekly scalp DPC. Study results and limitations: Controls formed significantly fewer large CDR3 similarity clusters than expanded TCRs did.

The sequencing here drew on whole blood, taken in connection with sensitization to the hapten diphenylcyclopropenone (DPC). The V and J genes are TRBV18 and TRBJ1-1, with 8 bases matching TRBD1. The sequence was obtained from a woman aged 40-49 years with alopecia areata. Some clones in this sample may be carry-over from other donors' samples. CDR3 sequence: CASSPQGAITEAFF. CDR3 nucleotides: TGTGCCAGCTCACCCCAGGGGGCAATCACTGAAGCTTTCTTT.